The present T cell receptor beta chain was sequenced within a study of circulating CD8 cells and anti-PD-1 response in melanoma. Study overall: Treatment was intravenous nivolumab at 3 mg/kg every 2 weeks. Responders had complete or partial responses; non-responders had stable or progressive disease.

From live CD3+CD8+TCRalphabeta+ cells, four PD-1 and/or TIGIT subsets were sorted. This clonotype is classed as medium-sized. The antigen is undetermined. Each library started from roughly 16 ng of total RNA using the QIAseq Immune Repertoire TCR panel. TCRdb re-called the reads through MiXCR, storing one row per CDR3 protein. The data hold several hundred distinct CDR3 sequences, with 5.5% to 7.5% observed a single time. Findings and limits, study-wide: A small cohort with few responders supplied the baseline and M1 comparisons. DNEG was most diverse; TIGIT repertoires were least diverse.

CDR3 length: 11 amino acids. V gave up 0 bases and J gave up 5 bases, with 1 base separating them. Per germline, CDR1 KGHDR and CDR2 SFDVKD. This receptor was obtained from a human donor with melanoma. Sequenced material: CD8+ T cells from PBMCs, taken at baseline or after one month of anti-PD-1 therapy (not recorded which). This sequence joins TRBV24-1 and TRBJ2-7; no definite D call. The CDR3 region is CATSDLNEQYF. The CDR3 DNA reads TGTGCCACCAGTGATTTGAACGAGCAGTACTTC.